This note documents a single T cell receptor (beta chain) sequence. Seattle participants joined during active infection and were tracked over time. The table came from immunoSEQ multiplex PCR; TCRdb's copy has only in-frame clones and leaves some out. The repertoire holds 150,000 to 200,000 clones, 85% seen once, with about 0.95% in the top ten. The data stem from a study of blood T cell repertoires in COVID-19. Study context: Both acute and convalescent COVID-19 samples were obtained from the United States, Italy and Spain. PBMCs, B-cell-depleted T cells, or T cells provided the cDNA or gDNA that made up the material.

The V gene's germline CDR1 is MGHRA and CDR2 YSYEKL. J was trimmed by 8 bases and V by 4 bases; bases with no gene match: 2. This CDR3 region has 13 residues. This receptor was obtained from a man in his 60s with COVID-19, enrolled during active disease. The J gene is TRBJ2-1, the V gene TRBV4-1, with 10 bases aligning to TRBD1. Sequenced input: peripheral blood. CDR3 amino acids: CASSRGTGDEQFF. The DNA for the CDR3 is TGCGCCAGCAGCCGAGGGACAGGGGATGAGCAGTTCTTC.